Presented here are 16 T cell receptor beta chains from one specimen sequenced in a study of CD8 T cells in Susac syndrome. RNA in amounts of roughly 0.5 to 1 ug was reverse transcribed with random hexamers. TCRdb itself ran the immunoSEQ multiplex PCR reads through MiXCR, one entry per CDR3 protein. The profile covers 20,000 to 25,000 distinct CDR3 sequences, with about 92% appearing a single time and approximately 0.25% taken by the ten largest. Sequencing was done on a sample of CD8+ T cells from PBMCs. These receptors all come from a human donor in good health.

The chain has TRBV6-2 or TRBV6-3 and TRBJ2-1; D uncertain. V shed 2 bases and J shed 7 bases, with 12 bases lying between them. Germline V gene lookup returns CDR1 MNHEY and CDR2 SVGEGT. This CDR3 contains 14 residues. The CDR3 spells CASSYPLSGNEQFF. The CDR3 nucleotides are TGTGCCAGCAGTTACCCTCTATCCGGGAATGAGCAGTTCTTC.

CDR3 sequence: CASGRTGELFF. CDR3 DNA sequence: TGTGCCAGCGGACGCACCGGGGAGCTGTTTTTT. The rearrangement joins TRBV7-9 to TRBJ2-2; D remains unclear. The V gene's germline CDR1 is SEHNR and CDR2 FQNEAQ (reference sequence). Trimming left V 8 bases short and J 4 bases short, with 5 bases between. The CDR3 totals 11 residues. The full variable domain, completed using reference TRBV7-9 and TRBJ2-2, is DTGVSQNPRHKITKRGQNVTFRCDPISEHNRLYWYRQTLGQGPEFLTYFQNEAQLEKSRLLSDRFSAERPKGSFSTLEIQRTEQGDSAMYLCASGRTGELFFGEGSRLTVL.

The chain links TRBV29-1 to TRBJ2-5; D tentatively reads TRBD1 or TRBD2 (5 bases each). Trimming took off 0 bases at V and 5 bases at J, with 13 bases between the two ends. The CDR3 extends over 14 amino acids. Germline lookup yields CDR1 SQVTM and CDR2 ANQGSEA. Written as DNA, the CDR3 is TGCAGCGTTGAAGATCGGACGGGGCGCGAGACCCAGTACTTC. It is translated as CSVEDRTGRETQYF.

The chain employs TRBV6-1 and TRBJ1-5; D possibly corresponds to TRBD1 (5 bases). In germline, CDR1 is MNHNS, CDR2 SASEGT. This CDR3 is built from 17 residues. Trimming left V 8 bases short and J 2 bases short, with 22 bases between. CDR3 sequence reads: CASRRGSNTEGNQPQHF. In DNA, the CDR3 is TGTGCCAGCCGTCGGGGGAGTAATACAGAGGGCAATCAGCCCCAGCATTTT.

This chain uses TRBV9 with TRBJ2-3, with 7 bases matching TRBD1. CDR3 length: 16 amino acids. Trimming removed 6 bases from V and 2 bases from J; junction bases left unmatched: 12. Germline CDR1 SGDLS, CDR2 YYNGEE. This CDR3 is CASTISRDSLTDTQYF. CDR3 nucleotide sequence: TGTGCCAGCACCATTAGCCGGGACAGTCTCACAGATACGCAGTATTTT. The entire variable domain, with the rest obtained from reference TRBV9 and TRBJ2-3, is as follows: DSGVTQTPKHLITATGQRVTLRCSPRSGDLSVYWYQQSLDQGLQFLIQYYNGEERAKGNILERFSAQQFPDLHSELNLSSLELGDSALYFCASTISRDSLTDTQYFGPGTRLTVL.

The V gene is TRBV27, the J gene TRBJ2-1; 7 bases fit TRBD1. The CDR3 totals 14 residues. Germline V CDR1 and CDR2: MNHEY, SMNVEV (reference sequence). V lost 2 bases to trimming and J lost 13 bases; unmatched junction nucleotides: 11. The CDR3 loop is CASSLTGDGLSQFF. In nucleotides, the CDR3 is TGTGCCAGCAGTTTAACAGGGGACGGCTTGTCACAGTTCTTC.

The chain recombines TRBV28 with TRBJ1-1; weak D call: TRBD1 (6 bases). Germline loops: CDR1 MDHEN, CDR2 SYDVKM. Trimming took off 3 bases at V and 3 bases at J, with 17 bases between the two ends. The CDR3 sequence is 16 residues long. The CDR3 is CASSFSLLDSDTEAFF. Here the CDR3 DNA reads TGTGCCAGCAGTTTTAGTTTATTGGACAGCGACACTGAAGCTTTCTTT. Using reference TRBV28 and TRBJ1-1 for the parts outside the CDR3, the full variable domain is DVKVTQSSRYLVKRTGEKVFLECVQDMDHENMFWYRQDPGLGLRLIYFSYDVKMKEKGDIPEGYSVSREKKERFSLILESASTNQTSMYLCASSFSLLDSDTEAFFGQGTRLTVV.

The J gene is TRBJ2-7, the V gene TRBV9; 10 bases agree with TRBD1. The CDR3 sequence is 12 residues long. Germline V gene data show CDR1 as SGDLS and CDR2 as YYNGEE. The J segment lost 6 bases and the V segment lost 5 bases, leaving 2 bases of the junction unmatched. DNA of the CDR3: TGTGCCAGCAGTAGGGACAGGGGCGAGCAGTACTTC. Protein: CASSRDRGEQYF.

The V and J genes are TRBV23-1 and TRBJ2-2; 14 bases match TRBD2. TRBV23-1 is reported as an ORF; its role is uncertain. This CDR3 spans 22 amino acids. The V and J ends lost 3 bases and 0 bases, in that order; junction bases with no gene match: 15. Here the CDR3 reads CASSHGLAGGEGPFPNTGELFF. CDR3 nucleotides: TGCGCCAGCAGTCATGGACTAGCGGGGGGCGAGGGTCCCTTTCCGAACACCGGGGAGCTGTTTTTT.

The chain uses TRBV29-1 and TRBJ2-7; 11 bases map to TRBD1. The CDR3 runs to 13 residues. V gave up 6 bases and J gave up 0 bases; unmatched junction bases: 1. Germline assignment: CDR1 SQVTM and CDR2 ANQGSEA. The CDR3 nucleotides read TGCAGCGTCGGGACAGGGGGCTCCTACGAGCAGTACTTC. Its protein product is CSVGTGGSYEQYF.

This clonotype showed up just once. The chain's CDR3 is CASGSAGGPDGELFF. For the CDR3, the DNA is TGTGCTAGTGGTTCTGCAGGGGGCCCGGACGGGGAGCTGTTTTTT. The V and J genes are TRBV12-5 and TRBJ2-2; TRBD1 matches 8 bases. The CDR3 is 15 amino acids. Germline loops: CDR1 LGHNT, CDR2 FRNRAP. The ends lost 4 bases at V and 7 bases at J; junction bases unmatched: 8.

This chain uses TRBV27 with TRBJ1-1; D is ambiguous. This CDR3 region has 11 residues. Trimming took 8 bases from V and 8 from J, leaving 12 bases between them. Germline lookup yields CDR1 MNHEY and CDR2 SMNVEV (reference sequence). DNA for the CDR3: TGTGCCAGCGTCGGGCCTCCCGAAGCTTTCTTT. Residues: CASVGPPEAFF.

The chain carries TRBV27 and TRBJ2-5; 8 nucleotides align to TRBD1. CDR1 is MNHEY, CDR2 SMNVEV, per germline (reference sequence). V gave up 10 bases and J gave up 2 bases; unmatched junction bases: 3. The CDR3 runs 12 residues. The CDR3 DNA reads as TGTGCCACCGGGACAGGACAAGAGACCCAGTACTTC. It specifies CATGTGQETQYF.

The chain combines TRBV12-5 with TRBJ2-1, with a possible D match to TRBD1 (6 bases). The CDR3 loop spans 17 amino acids. The germline gives CDR1 LGHNT, CDR2 FRNRAP. V was trimmed by 3 bases and J by 4 bases, leaving 19 bases between them. CDR3 bases: TGTGCTAGTGGTTTTCCTCGACAGGAACCGAGTTACAATGAGCAGTTCTTC. It yields the protein CASGFPRQEPSYNEQFF.

V gene TRBV3-1 combines with J gene TRBJ1-1, with 7 bases fitting TRBD1. V lost 2 bases and J lost 0; bases outside the gene matches: 12. The CDR3 is made up of 18 amino acids. From germline, CDR1 is LGHDT and CDR2 YNNKEL (reference sequence). The CDR3 DNA reads as TGTGCCAGCAGCCAATTACCGAACAGGGGACCCATGAACACTGAAGCTTTCTTT. Amino acid sequence: CASSQLPNRGPMNTEAFF.

The chain joins TRBV20-1 to TRBJ2-7; tentatively, D is TRBD1 (5 bases). This CDR3 comprises 14 residues. Per the germline V gene, CDR1 is DFQATT and CDR2 is SNEGSKA (reference sequence). Trimming shortened V by 0 bases and J by 4 bases, and 13 bases separated the two germline ends. CDR3 amino acids: CSARDRLKGYEQYF. The CDR3 coding sequence is TGCAGTGCTAGAGATCGGCTCAAGGGGTACGAGCAGTACTTC.